These T cell receptor beta chains were read from a single sample in a study of cytomegalovirus exposure and HLA in healthy donors. The method was immunoSEQ multiplex PCR; TCRdb's version includes in-frame clones alone and lacks a portion of them. The data contain roughly 200,000 clones, roughly four fifths of them singletons. The sequenced sample consisted of PBMCs. The receptors shown here come from a male donor in good health and CMV-seronegative. Each CDR3 is given with its conserved first and last residue. D genes are given only for firm matches. A clone size is listed for some rows: how often the clone was seen (once, few, many), or a class if it is expanded.

TRBJ2-3 | - | - | TRBV4-3 | 14 | TGCGCCAGCAGCCAAGCGGGTTATACAGATACGCAGTATTTT | CASSQAGYTDTQYF
TRBJ1-5 | - | once | TRBV6-5 | 15 | TGTGCCAGCAGTTACAATTGGGGGGTTGATCAGCCCCAGCATTTT | CASSYNWGVDQPQHF
TRBJ1-5 | TRBD1 | - | TRBV28 | 14 | TGTGCCAGCAGATCAGGGACAGAGGATCAGCCCCAGCATTTT | CASRSGTEDQPQHF
TRBJ2-3 | TRBD2 | - | TRBV7-2 | 14 | TGTGCCAGCTCCTTGGCGGGGGGAGTTGATACGCAGTATTTT | CASSLAGGVDTQYF
TRBJ1-3 | TRBD1 | - | TRBV19 | 14 | TGTGCCAGTAGTATCGACAGGGGAGAAAACACCATATATTTT | CASSIDRGENTIYF
TRBJ2-1 | - | - | TRBV29-1 | 13 | TGCAGCGTTGGTCCGAGCTCCTACAATGAGCAGTTCTTC | CSVGPSSYNEQFF
TRBJ1-4 | TRBD1 | - | TRBV19 | 13 | TGTGCCAGTAGTATGGGACAGAATGAAAAACTGTTTTTT | CASSMGQNEKLFF
TRBJ2-7 | - | - | TRBV2 | 13 | TGTGCCAGCAGTGAAGAAACAGGTGGCGAGCAGTACTTC | CASSEETGGEQYF
TRBJ2-7 | - | - | TRBV19 | 13 | TGTGCCAGTAGTTTACAGGGTAGTAGCGAGCAGTACTTC | CASSLQGSSEQYF
TRBJ1-1 | TRBD1 | - | TRBV28 | 13 | TGTGCCAGCAGCCTGACAGGGGTTCGACAAGCTTTCTTT | CASSLTGVRQAFF
TRBJ1-2 | - | - | TRBV6-1 | 11 | TGTGCCAGCAGTGAATTGAGTGGCTACACCTTC | CASSELSGYTF
TRBJ1-4 | TRBD1 | - | TRBV5-4 | 14 | TGTGCCAGCAGCAATAGGACAGGAAATGAAAAACTGTTTTTT | CASSNRTGNEKLFF
TRBJ1-2 | - | - | TRBV30 | 16 | TGTGCCTGGAACCCGGCGACCCTAGCAAGGTTGATCGGCTACACCTTC | CAWNPATLARLIGYTF
TRBJ1-3 | TRBD1 | - | TRBV7-2 | 15 | TGTGCCAGCAGCTTAGTACAGGGGGCCGGAAACACCATATATTTT | CASSLVQGAGNTIYF
TRBJ2-1 | - | once | TRBV27 | 12 | TGTGCCAGCAGTCTAGCTCACAATGAGCAGTTCTTC | CASSLAHNEQFF
TRBJ2-3 | - | - | TRBV30 | 16 | TGTGCCTGGGGGGACGGGGCAGGGGTGGGAACAGATACGCAGTATTTT | CAWGDGAGVGTDTQYF
TRBJ1-1 | - | - | TRBV30 | 13 | TGTGCCTGGAGTACAACTGGGAGCACTGAAGCTTTCTTT | CAWSTTGSTEAFF
TRBJ1-5 | TRBD1 | few | TRBV2 | 17 | TGTGCCAGCAATCGAGCCGGGACAGGGTTAAGCAATCAGCCCCAGCATTTT | CASNRAGTGLSNQPQHF
TRBJ1-1 | TRBD1 | - | TRBV30 | 15 | TGTGCCTGGAGTGCCTACCGGGACAGGGAAAATGAAGCTTTCTTT | CAWSAYRDRENEAFF
TRBJ1-3 | - | few | TRBV5-6 | 15 | TGTGCCAGCACCCCCGGAGGCAGTTGGCCGAACACCATATATTTT | CASTPGGSWPNTIYF
TRBJ2-1 | - | - | TRBV5-1 | 16 | TGCGCCAGCAGTCTCTCGGGTAGCTTTATATACAATGAGCAGTTCTTC | CASSLSGSFIYNEQFF
TRBJ1-2 | TRBD1 | - | TRBV5-8 | 14 | TGTGCCAGCAGCGACAGGGGTGAATGGGGGGGCTACACCTTC | CASSDRGEWGGYTF
TRBJ2-3 | - | - | TRBV6-5 | 15 | TGTGCCAGCAGTTACTCTCCCCTACCCACAGATACGCAGTATTTT | CASSYSPLPTDTQYF
TRBJ1-5 | - | few | TRBV7-5 | 14 | TGTGCCAGCAGCCAGGACACCCGCAATCAGCCCCAGCATTTT | CASSQDTRNQPQHF
TRBJ2-4 | TRBD1 | few | TRBV27 | 16 | TGTGCCAGCAGTCTGGGGACAGCGGAAGCCAAAAACATTCAGTACTTC | CASSLGTAEAKNIQYF
TRBJ2-2 | - | - | TRBV6-5 | 14 | TGTGCCAGCAGCCAGGGGTGGGGCACCGGGGAGCTGTTTTTT | CASSQGWGTGELFF
TRBJ2-4 | TRBD2 | - | TRBV7-8 | 20 | TGTGCCAGCAGCTCGCCGACTAGCGGGAGTCTTTTTGGGGCCAAAAACATTCAGTACTTC | CASSSPTSGSLFGAKNIQYF
TRBJ2-6 | - | - | TRBV11-1 | 15 | TGTGCCAGCAGCAATCGGGGGTCTGGGGCCAACGTCCTGACTTTC | CASSNRGSGANVLTF
TRBJ1-2 | - | - | TRBV30 | 14 | TGTGCCTTACGGGGGGGAAAAGGAACGGTTGGCTACACCTTC | CALRGGKGTVGYTF
TRBJ2-2 | - | - | TRBV4-2 | 16 | TGTGCCAGCAGCCAACCGAATCGAGGCGGGACCGGGGAGCTGTTTTTT | CASSQPNRGGTGELFF
TRBJ2-3 | TRBD2 | few | TRBV6-1 | 15 | TGTGCCCGGTTTAACATAGCGGGGGGACTAGATACGCAGTATTTT | CARFNIAGGLDTQYF
TRBJ2-1 | TRBD2 | - | TRBV28 | 16 | TGTGCCAGCAGTCCTCGGGTTAGCGGGGACTACAATGAGCAGTTCTTC | CASSPRVSGDYNEQFF
TRBJ2-3 | TRBD2 | - | TRBV7-8 | 16 | TGTGCCAGCAGCTTATTTCTCCTAGCGGGAGTAGATACGCAGTATTTT | CASSLFLLAGVDTQYF
TRBJ2-4 | TRBD1 | - | TRBV30 | 15 | TGTGCCTGGAGTTACCGGACAGGGGGCTTTTACATTCAGTACTTC | CAWSYRTGGFYIQYF
TRBJ2-1 | TRBD1 | - | TRBV4-1 | 13 | TGCGCCGGCAGCCGGGACAGAGACAATGAGCAGTTCTTC | CAGSRDRDNEQFF
TRBJ1-5 | TRBD1 | - | TRBV19 | 16 | TGTGCCAGTAGTATAGATCGGGGGACAGTCAATCAGCCCCAGCATTTT | CASSIDRGTVNQPQHF
TRBJ1-1 | - | - | TRBV6-6 | 11 | TGTGCCAGCAGTTTCAGAACTGAAGCTTTCTTT | CASSFRTEAFF
TRBJ2-2 | TRBD1 | - | TRBV7-9 | 15 | TGTGCCAGCAGCCCACAGGGGTCGAACACCGGGGAGCTGTTTTTT | CASSPQGSNTGELFF
TRBJ2-3 | - | few | TRBV7-6 | 12 | TGTGCCAGCAGCTTAGTCTCAGATACGCAGTATTTT | CASSLVSDTQYF
TRBJ2-1 | - | - | TRBV11-3 | 15 | TGTGCCAGCAGCTTAAACTCGGGAACGTACAATGAGCAGTTCTTC | CASSLNSGTYNEQFF
TRBJ1-1 | - | - | TRBV25-1 | 13 | TGTGCCAGCAGTGAATTTGGGGCGACTGAAGCTTTCTTT | CASSEFGATEAFF
TRBJ2-1 | - | - | TRBV30 | 12 | TGTGCCTGGAGTTCAGGGGGGAATGAGCAGTTCTTC | CAWSSGGNEQFF
TRBJ1-2 | - | - | TRBV6-5 | 14 | TGTGCCAGCACTCACATGGGGGCTGGCTATGGCTACACCTTC | CASTHMGAGYGYTF